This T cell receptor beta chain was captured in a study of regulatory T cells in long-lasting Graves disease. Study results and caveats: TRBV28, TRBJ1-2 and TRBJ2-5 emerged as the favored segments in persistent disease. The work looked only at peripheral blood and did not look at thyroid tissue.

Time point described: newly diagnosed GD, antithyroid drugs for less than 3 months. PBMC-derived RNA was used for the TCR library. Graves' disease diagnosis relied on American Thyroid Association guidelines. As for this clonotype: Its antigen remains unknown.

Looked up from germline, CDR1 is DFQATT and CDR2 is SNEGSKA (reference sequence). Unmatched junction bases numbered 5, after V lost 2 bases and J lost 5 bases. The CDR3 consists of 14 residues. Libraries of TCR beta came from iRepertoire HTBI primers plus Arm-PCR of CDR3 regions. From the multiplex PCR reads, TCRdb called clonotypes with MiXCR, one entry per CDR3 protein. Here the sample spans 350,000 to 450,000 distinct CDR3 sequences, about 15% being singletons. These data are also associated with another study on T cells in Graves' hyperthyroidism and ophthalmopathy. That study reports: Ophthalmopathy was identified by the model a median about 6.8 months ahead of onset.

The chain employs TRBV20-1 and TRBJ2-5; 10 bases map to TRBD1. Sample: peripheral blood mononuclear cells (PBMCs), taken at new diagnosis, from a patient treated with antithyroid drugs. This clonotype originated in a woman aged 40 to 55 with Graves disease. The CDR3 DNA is TGCAGTGCTAGATTCCCGGGACAGGGGGAGACCCAGTACTTC. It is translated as CSARFPGQGETQYF.